This T cell receptor (beta chain) was retrieved from a study of CD8+ T cells in alopecia areata. The CDR3 loop spans 12 amino acids. The germline V and J ends were trimmed by 3 bases and 0 bases, with 6 bases remaining between them. The germline V gene encodes CDR1 SQVTM and CDR2 ANQGSEA. Treatment reported: oral pan-JAK inhibitor, 5-10 mg twice daily. Sequencing templates came from extracted RNA that was reverse transcribed into cDNA. TCRdb's copy holds only in-frame clones and misses some; the assay was immunoSEQ multiplex PCR. The top ten clones hold roughly 17% of a sample with tens of thousands of clones, 70% to 85% of them seen once.

The chain employs TRBV29-1 and TRBJ2-7, with D perhaps TRBD1 (5 bases). The sample in question was CD8+ T cells sorted from blood, obtained around week 44, from a patient treated with tofacitinib. The receptor's source is a human donor with alopecia areata. The CDR3 DNA reads TGCAGCGTTGAGGACACCTCCTACGAGCAGTACTTC. Translating gives CSVEDTSYEQYF.